Below, one T cell receptor (beta chain) is given with its context. The CDR3 totals 13 residues. CDR1 is LNHDA and CDR2 is SQIVND in the germline V gene (reference sequence). The V gene end was trimmed by 4 bases and the J gene end by 6 bases; junction bases not matched to a gene: 3. This entry belongs to a study of blood T cell repertoires in COVID-19. Only in-frame clones appear in the TCRdb table, and some are missing; sequencing was by immunoSEQ multiplex PCR. Of approximately 210,000 clones listed, about nine tenths are singletons. The sequencing sample was made of peripheral blood. V gene TRBV19 combines with J gene TRBJ2-1, with 7 bases identical to TRBD2. The receptor's source is a man between 70 and 80 years old with acute or convalescent COVID-19. CDR3 in DNA: TGTGCCAGTAGTACCGGGACTATCAATGAGCAGTTCTTC. This gives the protein CASSTGTINEQFF.